In this sample, the clone carrying this TCR beta chain turned up a few times. The antigen is not known. The data derive from a study of T cell repertoires in cytomegalovirus infection. TCRdb reprocessed the reads with MiXCR, giving one entry per CDR3 protein. Altogether 400,000 to 600,000 distinct CDR3 sequences are present, 42% being singletons, with the ten largest covering about 39%. This specimen consisted of cultured PBMCs, obtained from culture after CMV antigen stimulation. The TCR comes from a human donor in good health (CMV status not recorded). Some clones in this sample may be carry-over from other donors' samples.

Written as DNA, the CDR3 is TGTGCCAGCAGCACCCGGACAGGGTCCTACAATGAGCAGTTCTTC. Its protein product is CASSTRTGSYNEQFF. The J gene is TRBJ2-1, the V gene TRBV7-6; TRBD1 agrees at 8 bases. V lost 5 bases to trimming and J lost 1 base; unmatched junction nucleotides: 4. The CDR3 sequence is 15 residues long. Germline V lookup: CDR1 SGHVS, CDR2 FNYEAQ.